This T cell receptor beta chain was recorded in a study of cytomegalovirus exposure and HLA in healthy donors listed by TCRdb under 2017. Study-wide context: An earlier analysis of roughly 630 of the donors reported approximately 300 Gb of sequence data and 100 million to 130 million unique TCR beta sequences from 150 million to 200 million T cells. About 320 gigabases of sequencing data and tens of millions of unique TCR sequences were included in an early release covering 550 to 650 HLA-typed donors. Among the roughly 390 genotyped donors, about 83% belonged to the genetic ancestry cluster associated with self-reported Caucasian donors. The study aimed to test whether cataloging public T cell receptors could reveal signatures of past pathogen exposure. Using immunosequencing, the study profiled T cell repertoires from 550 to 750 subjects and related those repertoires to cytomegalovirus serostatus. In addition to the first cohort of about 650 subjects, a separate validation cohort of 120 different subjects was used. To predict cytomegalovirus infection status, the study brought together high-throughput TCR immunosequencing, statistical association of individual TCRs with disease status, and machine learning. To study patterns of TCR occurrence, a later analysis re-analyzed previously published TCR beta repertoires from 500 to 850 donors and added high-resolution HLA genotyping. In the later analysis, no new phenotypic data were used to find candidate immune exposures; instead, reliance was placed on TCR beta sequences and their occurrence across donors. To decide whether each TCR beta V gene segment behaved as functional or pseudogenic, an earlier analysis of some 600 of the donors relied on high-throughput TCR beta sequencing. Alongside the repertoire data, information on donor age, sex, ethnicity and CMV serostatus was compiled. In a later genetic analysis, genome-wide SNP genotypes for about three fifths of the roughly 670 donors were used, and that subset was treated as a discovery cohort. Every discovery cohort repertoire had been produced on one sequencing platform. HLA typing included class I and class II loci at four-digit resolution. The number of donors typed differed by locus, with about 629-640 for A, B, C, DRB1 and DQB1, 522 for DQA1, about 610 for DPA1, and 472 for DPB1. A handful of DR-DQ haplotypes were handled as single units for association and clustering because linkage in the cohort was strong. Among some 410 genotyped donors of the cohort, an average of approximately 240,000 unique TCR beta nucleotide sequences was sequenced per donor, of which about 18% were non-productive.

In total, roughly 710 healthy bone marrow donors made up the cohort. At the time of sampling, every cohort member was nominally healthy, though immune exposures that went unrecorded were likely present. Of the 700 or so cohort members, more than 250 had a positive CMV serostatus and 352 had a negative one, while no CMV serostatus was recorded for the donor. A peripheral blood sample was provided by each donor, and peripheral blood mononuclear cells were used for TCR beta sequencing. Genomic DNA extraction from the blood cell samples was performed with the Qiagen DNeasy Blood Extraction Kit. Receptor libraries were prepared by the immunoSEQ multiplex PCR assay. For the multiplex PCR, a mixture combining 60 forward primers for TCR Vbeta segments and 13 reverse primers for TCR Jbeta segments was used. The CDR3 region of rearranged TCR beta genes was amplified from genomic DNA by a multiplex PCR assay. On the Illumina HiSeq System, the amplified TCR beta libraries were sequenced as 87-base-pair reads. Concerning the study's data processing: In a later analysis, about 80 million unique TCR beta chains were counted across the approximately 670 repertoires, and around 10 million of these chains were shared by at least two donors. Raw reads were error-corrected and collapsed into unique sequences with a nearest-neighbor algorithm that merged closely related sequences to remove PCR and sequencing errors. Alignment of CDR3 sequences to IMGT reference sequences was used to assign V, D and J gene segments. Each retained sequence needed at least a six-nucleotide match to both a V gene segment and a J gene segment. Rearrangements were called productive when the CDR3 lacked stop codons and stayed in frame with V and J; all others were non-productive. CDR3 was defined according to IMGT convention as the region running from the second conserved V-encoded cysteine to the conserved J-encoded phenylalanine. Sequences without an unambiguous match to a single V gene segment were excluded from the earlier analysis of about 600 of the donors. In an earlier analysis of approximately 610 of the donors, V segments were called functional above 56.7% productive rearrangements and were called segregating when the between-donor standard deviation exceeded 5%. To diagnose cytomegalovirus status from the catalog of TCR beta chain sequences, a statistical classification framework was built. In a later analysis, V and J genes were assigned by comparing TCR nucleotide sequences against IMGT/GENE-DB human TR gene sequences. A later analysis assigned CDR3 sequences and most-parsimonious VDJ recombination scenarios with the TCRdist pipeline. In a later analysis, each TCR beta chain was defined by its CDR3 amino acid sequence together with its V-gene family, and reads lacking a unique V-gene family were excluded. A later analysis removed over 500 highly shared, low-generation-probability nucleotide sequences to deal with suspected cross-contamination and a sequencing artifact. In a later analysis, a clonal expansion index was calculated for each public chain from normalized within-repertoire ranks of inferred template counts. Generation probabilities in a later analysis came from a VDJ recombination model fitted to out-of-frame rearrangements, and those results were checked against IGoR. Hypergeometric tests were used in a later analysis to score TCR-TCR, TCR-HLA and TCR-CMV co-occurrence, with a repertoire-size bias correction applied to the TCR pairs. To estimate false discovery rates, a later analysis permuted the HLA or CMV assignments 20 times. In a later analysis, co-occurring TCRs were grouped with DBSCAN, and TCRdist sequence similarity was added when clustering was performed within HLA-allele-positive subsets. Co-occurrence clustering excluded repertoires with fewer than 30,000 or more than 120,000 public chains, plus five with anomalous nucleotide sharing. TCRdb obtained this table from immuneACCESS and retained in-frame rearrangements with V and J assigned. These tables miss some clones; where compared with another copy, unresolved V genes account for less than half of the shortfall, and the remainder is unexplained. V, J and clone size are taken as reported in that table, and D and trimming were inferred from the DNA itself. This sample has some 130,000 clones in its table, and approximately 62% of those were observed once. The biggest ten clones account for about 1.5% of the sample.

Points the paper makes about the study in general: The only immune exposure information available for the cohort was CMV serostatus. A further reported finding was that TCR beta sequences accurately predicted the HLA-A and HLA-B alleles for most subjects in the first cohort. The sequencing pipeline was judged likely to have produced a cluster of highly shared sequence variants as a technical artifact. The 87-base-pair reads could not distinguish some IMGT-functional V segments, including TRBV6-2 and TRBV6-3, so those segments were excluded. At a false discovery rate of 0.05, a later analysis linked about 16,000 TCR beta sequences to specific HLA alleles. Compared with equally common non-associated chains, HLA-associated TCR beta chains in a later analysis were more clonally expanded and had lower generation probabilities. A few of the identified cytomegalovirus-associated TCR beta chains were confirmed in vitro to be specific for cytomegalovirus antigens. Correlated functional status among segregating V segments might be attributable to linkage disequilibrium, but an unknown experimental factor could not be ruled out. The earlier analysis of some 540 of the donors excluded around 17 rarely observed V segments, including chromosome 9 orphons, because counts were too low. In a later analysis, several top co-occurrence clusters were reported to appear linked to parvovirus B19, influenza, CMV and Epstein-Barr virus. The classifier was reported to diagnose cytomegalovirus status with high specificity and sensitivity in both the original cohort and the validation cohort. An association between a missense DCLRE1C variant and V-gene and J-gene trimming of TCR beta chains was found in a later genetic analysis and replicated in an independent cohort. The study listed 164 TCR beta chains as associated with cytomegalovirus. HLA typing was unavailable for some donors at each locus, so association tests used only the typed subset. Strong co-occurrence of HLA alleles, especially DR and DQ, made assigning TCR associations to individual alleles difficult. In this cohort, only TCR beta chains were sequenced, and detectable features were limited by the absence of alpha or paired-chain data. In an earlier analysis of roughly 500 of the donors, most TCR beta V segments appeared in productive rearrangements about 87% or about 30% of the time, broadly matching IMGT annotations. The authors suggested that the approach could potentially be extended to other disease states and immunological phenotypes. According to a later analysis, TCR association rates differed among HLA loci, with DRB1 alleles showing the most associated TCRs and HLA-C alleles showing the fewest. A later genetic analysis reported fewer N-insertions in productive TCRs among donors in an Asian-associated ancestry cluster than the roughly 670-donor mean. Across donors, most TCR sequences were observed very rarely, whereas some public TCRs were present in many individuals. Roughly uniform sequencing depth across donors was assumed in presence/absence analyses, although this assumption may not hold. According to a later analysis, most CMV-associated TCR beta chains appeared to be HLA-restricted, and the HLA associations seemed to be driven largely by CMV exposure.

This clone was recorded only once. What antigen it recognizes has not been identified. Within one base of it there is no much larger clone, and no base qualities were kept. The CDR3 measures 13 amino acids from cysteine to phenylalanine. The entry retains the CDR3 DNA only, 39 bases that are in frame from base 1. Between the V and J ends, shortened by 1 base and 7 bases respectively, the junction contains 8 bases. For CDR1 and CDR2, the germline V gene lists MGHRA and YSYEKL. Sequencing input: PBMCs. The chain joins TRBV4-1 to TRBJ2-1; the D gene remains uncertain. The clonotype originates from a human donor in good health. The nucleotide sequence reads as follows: TGCGCCAGCAGCCAAGGGCTTGCTAATGAGCAGTTCTTC. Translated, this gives CASSQGLANEQFF.